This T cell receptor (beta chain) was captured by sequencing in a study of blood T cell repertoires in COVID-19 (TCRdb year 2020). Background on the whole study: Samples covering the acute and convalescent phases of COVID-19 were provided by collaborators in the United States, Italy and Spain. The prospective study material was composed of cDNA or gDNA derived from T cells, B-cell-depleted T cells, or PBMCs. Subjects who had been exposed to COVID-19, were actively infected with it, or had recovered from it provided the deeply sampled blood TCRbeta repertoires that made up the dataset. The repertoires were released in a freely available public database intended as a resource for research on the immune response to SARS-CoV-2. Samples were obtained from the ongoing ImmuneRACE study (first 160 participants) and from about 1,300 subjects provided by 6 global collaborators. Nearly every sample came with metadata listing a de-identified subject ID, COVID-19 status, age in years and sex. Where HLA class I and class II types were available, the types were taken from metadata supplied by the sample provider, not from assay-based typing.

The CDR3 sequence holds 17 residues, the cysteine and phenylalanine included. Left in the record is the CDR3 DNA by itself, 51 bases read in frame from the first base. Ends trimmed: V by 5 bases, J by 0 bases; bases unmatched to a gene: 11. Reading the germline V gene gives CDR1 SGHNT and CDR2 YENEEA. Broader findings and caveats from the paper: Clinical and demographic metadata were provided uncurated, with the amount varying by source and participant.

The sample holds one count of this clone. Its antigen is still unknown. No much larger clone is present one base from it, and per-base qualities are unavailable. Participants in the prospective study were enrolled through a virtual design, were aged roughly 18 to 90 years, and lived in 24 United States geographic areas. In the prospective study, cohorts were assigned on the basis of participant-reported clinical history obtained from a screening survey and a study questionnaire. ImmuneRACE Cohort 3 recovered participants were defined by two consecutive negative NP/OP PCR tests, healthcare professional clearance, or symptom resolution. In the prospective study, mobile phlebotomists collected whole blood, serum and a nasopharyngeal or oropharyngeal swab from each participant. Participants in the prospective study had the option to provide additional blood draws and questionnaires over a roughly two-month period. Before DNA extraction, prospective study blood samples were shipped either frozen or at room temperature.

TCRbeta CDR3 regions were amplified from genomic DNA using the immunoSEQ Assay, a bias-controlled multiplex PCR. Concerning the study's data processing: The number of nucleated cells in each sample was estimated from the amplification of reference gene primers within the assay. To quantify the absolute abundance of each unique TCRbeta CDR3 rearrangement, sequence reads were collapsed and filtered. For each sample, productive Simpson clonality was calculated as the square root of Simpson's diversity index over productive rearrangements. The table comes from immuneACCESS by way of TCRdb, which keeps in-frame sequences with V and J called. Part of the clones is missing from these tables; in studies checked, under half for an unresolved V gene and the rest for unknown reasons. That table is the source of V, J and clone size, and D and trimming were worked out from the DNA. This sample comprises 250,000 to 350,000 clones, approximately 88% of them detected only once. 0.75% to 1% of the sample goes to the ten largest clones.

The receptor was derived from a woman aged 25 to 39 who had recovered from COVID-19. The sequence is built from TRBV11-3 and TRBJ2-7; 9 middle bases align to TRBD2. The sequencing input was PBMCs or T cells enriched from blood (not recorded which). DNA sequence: TGTGCCAGCAGCGCGGCATCGTTAGCGGGGGACTCCTACGAGCAGTACTTC. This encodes CASSAASLAGDSYEQYF.